This T cell receptor beta chain stems from a study of blood T cell repertoires in COVID-19. This clone has only a few counts. Per the original data handling: Amplified reference gene primers provided the basis for estimating nucleated cell counts. TCRdb's copy holds only in-frame clones and misses some; the assay was immunoSEQ multiplex PCR. D and trimming come from the DNA, and the V and J calls and clone size come from that table. The sample has 250,000 to 350,000 clones, around nine tenths seen once; the top ten hold roughly an eighth. Deletions cut 7 bases from V and 7 bases from J, with 20 bases between. The CDR3 sequence is 15 residues long. Germline V gene data show CDR1 as MDHEN and CDR2 as SYDVKM.

This sequence joins TRBV28 and TRBJ1-5; D uncertain. The origin of this receptor is a woman in her sixties with acute or convalescent COVID-19. The specimen was peripheral blood. In DNA, the CDR3 is TGTGCCAGCATTCCACACGGGGTTGGAGGGCAGCCCCAGCATTTT. Translated: CASIPHGVGGQPQHF.